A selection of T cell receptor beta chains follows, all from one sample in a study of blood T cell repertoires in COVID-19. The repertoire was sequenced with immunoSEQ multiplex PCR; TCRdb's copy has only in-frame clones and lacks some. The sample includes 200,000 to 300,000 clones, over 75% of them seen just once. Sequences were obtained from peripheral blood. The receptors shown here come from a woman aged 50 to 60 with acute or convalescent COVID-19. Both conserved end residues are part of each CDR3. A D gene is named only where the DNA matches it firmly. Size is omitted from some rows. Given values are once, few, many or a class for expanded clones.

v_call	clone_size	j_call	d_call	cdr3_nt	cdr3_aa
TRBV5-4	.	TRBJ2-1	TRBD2	TGTGCCAGCAGCCCGGGGGGAGGGAACTACAATGAGCAGTTCTTC	CASSPGGGNYNEQFF
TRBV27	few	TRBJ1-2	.	TGTGCCAGCAGTTTTTTGGACAGAGCTAACTATGGCTACACCTTC	CASSFLDRANYGYTF
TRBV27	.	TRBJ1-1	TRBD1	TGTGCCAGCAGTCCCCGAAATGTGGACAGGGGCGCAGCTTTCTTT	CASSPRNVDRGAAFF
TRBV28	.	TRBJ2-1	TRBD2	TGTGCCAGCAGTTTAGGGGACTACCTCAATGAGCAGTTCTTC	CASSLGDYLNEQFF
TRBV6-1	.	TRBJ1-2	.	TGTGCCAGCAGTGATATTCGGGATGATCCCAACTATGGCTACACCTTC	CASSDIRDDPNYGYTF
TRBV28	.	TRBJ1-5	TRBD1	TGTGCCAGCAGCGCCGGGACAGGGGGTAATCAGCCCCAGCATTTT	CASSAGTGGNQPQHF
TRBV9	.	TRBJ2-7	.	TGTGCCAGCAGCGTAGGTGGGGACTCTGTATTAAGCTACGAGCAGTACTTC	CASSVGGDSVLSYEQYF
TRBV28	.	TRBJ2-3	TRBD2	TGTGCCAGCAGTTCTGGGGGGACTAGCGGAAAGAGCACAGATACGCAGTATTTT	CASSSGGTSGKSTDTQYF
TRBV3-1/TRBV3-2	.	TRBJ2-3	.	TGTGCCAGCAGCCCGAACAGCCAGGGTACGCAGTATTTT	CASSPNSQGTQYF
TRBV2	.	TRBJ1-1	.	TGTGCCAGCAGTCCCAACAGGGTAAACACTGAAGCTTTCTTT	CASSPNRVNTEAFF
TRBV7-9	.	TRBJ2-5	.	TGTGCCAGCAGCACTCTAGAGACCCAGTACTTC	CASSTLETQYF
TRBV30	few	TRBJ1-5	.	TGTGCCTTCGATTCTGGCAGTTTCAATCAGCCCCAGCATTTT	CAFDSGSFNQPQHF
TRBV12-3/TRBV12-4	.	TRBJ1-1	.	TGTGCCAGCAGTTTCAGTGCGAACACTGAAGCTTTCTTT	CASSFSANTEAFF
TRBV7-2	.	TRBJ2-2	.	TGTGCCAGCAGCAAATACCGAGGGTTAGCGAACACCGGGGAGCTGTTTTTT	CASSKYRGLANTGELFF
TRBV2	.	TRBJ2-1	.	TGTGCCAGCAATCCAGTCCTAGCCAGAAATGAGCAGTTCTTC	CASNPVLARNEQFF
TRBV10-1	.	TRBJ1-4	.	TGCGCCAGCAGTGAACAGGGTTGGGTTGAAAAACTGTTTTTT	CASSEQGWVEKLFF
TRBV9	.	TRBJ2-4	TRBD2	TGTGCCAGCAGCATTACTAGCGGGGCGGGGGGAAACATTCAGTACTTC	CASSITSGAGGNIQYF
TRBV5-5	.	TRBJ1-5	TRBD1	TGTGCCAGCAGTCTAGACAGGGGGAAAAATCAGCCCCAGCATTTT	CASSLDRGKNQPQHF
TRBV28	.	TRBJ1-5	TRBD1	TGTGCCAGCGGACCCGGGACAGGGGATGGTCAGCCCCAGCATTTT	CASGPGTGDGQPQHF
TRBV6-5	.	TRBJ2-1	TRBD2	TGTGCCAGCAGAAACCGCGGGAGCTCCTACAATGAGCAGTTCTTC	CASRNRGSSYNEQFF
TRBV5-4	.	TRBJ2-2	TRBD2	TGTGCCAGCAGCTCGGGGACTAGCGGGACCGGGGAGCTGTTTTTT	CASSSGTSGTGELFF
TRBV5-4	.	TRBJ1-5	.	TGTGCCAGCAGCTTGTTGGGCAGCAATCAGCCCCAGCATTTT	CASSLLGSNQPQHF
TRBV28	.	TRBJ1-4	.	TGTGCCAGCAGTTTTCCGTATGAAAAACTGTTTTTT	CASSFPYEKLFF
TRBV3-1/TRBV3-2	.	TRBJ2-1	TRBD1	TGTGCCAGCAGCCAAGATCACACAGGGGCTGGTGAGCAGTTCTTC	CASSQDHTGAGEQFF
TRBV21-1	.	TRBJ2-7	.	TGTGCCAGCAGCAAAGATGCGGGGCCCTACGAGCAGTACTTC	CASSKDAGPYEQYF
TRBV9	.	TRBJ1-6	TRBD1	TGTGCCAGCAGCGTAGTAGCCGGACAGGGTTCACCCCTCCACTTT	CASSVVAGQGSPLHF